This T cell receptor beta chain is from a study of OX40 agonist ivuxolimab in advanced cancers. The wider study: Patients received intravenous ivuxolimab every 2 weeks at 0.01 to 10 mg/kg. Study findings and constraints: The authors also found low normalized T-cell clonal expansion in some nonresponders. Blood T cells, both CD4+ and CD8+, expanded clonally by week 6 at 0.1 to 3.0 mg/kg. The 0.1-3.0 mg/kg partial responders had among the lowest clonal expansion.

Method: immunoSEQ multiplex PCR; TCRdb's copy keeps in-frame clones and lacks some. This table holds fewer than 70,000 clones, roughly 90% found once. With regard to this clone: What it binds is unknown.

Germline lookup yields CDR1 SGDLS and CDR2 YYNGEE. Trimming took 0 bases from V and 9 from J; bases not matched to a gene: 8. The CDR3 sequence is 15 residues long. The sequence was obtained from an adult with an advanced solid tumor such as melanoma, head and neck, liver or kidney cancer. This chain connects TRBV9 to TRBJ2-1; TRBD2 aligns across 8 bases. The sequenced sample was CD4+ or CD8+ T cells sorted from blood, obtained in a trial of the OX40 agonist ivuxolimab. The CDR3 DNA reads as TGTGCCAGCAGCGTAGATGGACTAGCACGCGGTGAGCAGTTCTTC. This translates into CASSVDGLARGEQFF.